The clone carrying this T cell receptor beta chain was counted only a few times. Antigen specificity is unknown. These data are taken from a study of cytomegalovirus exposure and HLA in healthy donors. Germline trimming cut 5 bases from V and 9 bases from J; bases unmatched to any gene: 4. CDR3 length: 12 amino acids. From germline, CDR1 is SEHNR and CDR2 FQNEAQ (reference sequence). Overall study findings and caveats: TCR beta V- and J-gene trimming, according to a later analysis, was linked to a missense DCLRE1C variant.

This PCR relied on a set of 60 Vbeta primers and 13 Jbeta primers. Generated by immunoSEQ multiplex PCR, the TCRdb table keeps only in-frame clones and is missing some. The sample contains 100,000 or so clones, about 13% of which appear only once. This receptor was identified in a man aged 40-49 years in good health and CMV-seropositive. The V and J genes are TRBV7-9 and TRBJ2-1; 7 nucleotides match TRBD1. The sample was PBMCs. In DNA, the CDR3 is TGTGCCAGCAGCCAAAACAGGGGTGAGCAGTTCTTC. It translates to CASSQNRGEQFF.